Below, one TCR beta chain is given with its context. This sample is part of a study of blood T cell repertoires in COVID-19. The repertoire was sequenced with immunoSEQ multiplex PCR; TCRdb's copy has only in-frame clones and lacks some. Of about 360,000 clones in the sample, approximately 89% were seen once. Germline assignment: CDR1 SGDLS and CDR2 YYNGEE. This CDR3 comprises 15 residues. V gave up 0 bases and J gave up 4 bases, with 13 bases separating them. Sequenced: PBMCs or T cells enriched from blood (not recorded which). The chain combines TRBV9 with TRBJ1-2; D is unclear. This TCR derives from a man aged 25-45 years who had recovered from COVID-19. CDR3 DNA: TGTGCCAGCAGCGTAGATCCAGTCCCTTTCTATGGCTACACCTTC. It is translated as CASSVDPVPFYGYTF.